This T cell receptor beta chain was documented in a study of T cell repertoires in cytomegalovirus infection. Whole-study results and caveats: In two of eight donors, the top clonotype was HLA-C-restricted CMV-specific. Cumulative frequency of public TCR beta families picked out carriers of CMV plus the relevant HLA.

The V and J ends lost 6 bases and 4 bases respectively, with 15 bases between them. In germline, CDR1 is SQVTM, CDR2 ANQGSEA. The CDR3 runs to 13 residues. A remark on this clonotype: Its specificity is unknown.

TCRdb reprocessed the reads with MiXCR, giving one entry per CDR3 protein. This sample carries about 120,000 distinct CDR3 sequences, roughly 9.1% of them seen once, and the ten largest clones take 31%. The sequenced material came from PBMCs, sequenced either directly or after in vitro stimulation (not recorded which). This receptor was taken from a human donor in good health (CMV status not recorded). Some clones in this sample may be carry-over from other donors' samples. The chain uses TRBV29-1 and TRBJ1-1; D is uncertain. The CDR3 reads CSVTGLMGTEAFF. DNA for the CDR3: TGCAGCGTGACCGGACTAATGGGCACTGAAGCTTTCTTT.